This is a list of T cell receptor beta chains from one sample in a study of immune cell composition in non-small cell lung cancer. TCRdb keeps only in-frame clones here, not all; method: immunoSEQ multiplex PCR. The top ten clones hold roughly 30% of a sample with roughly 1,500 clones, about 66% of them seen once. The sequencing input was non-adjacent lung tissue. These receptors all come from a human donor with non-small cell lung cancer. CDR3s include the opening cysteine and the closing phenylalanine or tryptophan. The order of the fields is J gene, V gene, CDR3 length, D gene, clone size, CDR3 protein, CDR3 DNA. The D gene is left open where the match is weak. The listing skips clone size in some rows; elsewhere it reads once, few, many or a size class.

J gene: TRBJ1-2
V gene: TRBV19
CDR3 length: 14
D gene: .
clone size: large
CDR3 protein: CASSPQTILGGYTF
CDR3 DNA: TGTGCCAGTAGTCCCCAAACAATTCTGGGCGGCTACACCTTC

J gene: TRBJ1-5
V gene: TRBV19
CDR3 length: 16
D gene: TRBD1
clone size: medium-sized
CDR3 protein: CASSIPGQGARQPQHF
CDR3 DNA: TGTGCCAGTAGCATTCCGGGACAGGGGGCGCGTCAGCCCCAGCATTTT

J gene: TRBJ1-1
V gene: TRBV25-1
CDR3 length: 14
D gene: .
clone size: .
CDR3 protein: CASSPQGRNTEAFF
CDR3 DNA: TGTGCCAGCAGCCCGCAGGGGAGGAACACTGAAGCTTTCTTT

J gene: TRBJ2-4
V gene: TRBV5-4
CDR3 length: 15
D gene: TRBD2
clone size: .
CDR3 protein: CASSDGTSVKNIQYF
CDR3 DNA: TGTGCCAGCAGCGACGGGACTAGCGTTAAAAACATTCAGTACTTC

J gene: TRBJ1-1
V gene: TRBV6-6
CDR3 length: 15
D gene: .
clone size: .
CDR3 protein: CASREDNRENTEAFF
CDR3 DNA: TGTGCCAGCAGGGAAGACAACAGGGAGAACACTGAAGCTTTCTTT

J gene: TRBJ2-1
V gene: TRBV19
CDR3 length: 12
D gene: .
clone size: .
CDR3 protein: CATPQTRDEQFF
CDR3 DNA: TGTGCCACCCCGCAGACTAGAGATGAGCAGTTCTTC

J gene: TRBJ2-7
V gene: TRBV29-1
CDR3 length: 13
D gene: TRBD2
clone size: .
CDR3 protein: CSVVLAGRNEQYF
CDR3 DNA: TGCAGCGTTGTTCTAGCGGGAAGGAACGAGCAGTACTTC

J gene: TRBJ2-3
V gene: TRBV28
CDR3 length: 13
D gene: .
clone size: .
CDR3 protein: CASSLWPTDTQYF
CDR3 DNA: TGTGCCAGCAGTCTCTGGCCCACAGATACGCAGTATTTT

J gene: TRBJ2-2
V gene: TRBV28
CDR3 length: 14
D gene: TRBD2
clone size: .
CDR3 protein: CASLAGGNTGELFF
CDR3 DNA: TGTGCCAGCCTAGCGGGAGGGAACACCGGGGAGCTGTTTTTT

J gene: TRBJ2-3
V gene: TRBV29-1
CDR3 length: 13
D gene: .
clone size: .
CDR3 protein: CSVVATRQDTQYF
CDR3 DNA: TGCAGCGTTGTGGCGACACGGCAAGATACGCAGTATTTT

J gene: TRBJ2-5
V gene: TRBV5-4
CDR3 length: 17
D gene: TRBD2
clone size: few
CDR3 protein: CASSPLTSGSEGETQYF
CDR3 DNA: TGTGCCAGCAGCCCCCTGACTAGCGGGAGTGAGGGAGAGACCCAGTACTTC

J gene: TRBJ2-5
V gene: TRBV10-3
CDR3 length: 15
D gene: .
clone size: .
CDR3 protein: CAISESSSSQETQYF
CDR3 DNA: TGTGCCATCAGTGAGTCCTCTAGCTCCCAAGAGACCCAGTACTTC

J gene: TRBJ1-2
V gene: TRBV23-1
CDR3 length: 16
D gene: TRBD1
clone size: few
CDR3 protein: CASSQLDRVGVYGYTF
CDR3 DNA: TGCGCCAGCAGTCAACTCGACAGGGTAGGGGTGTATGGCTACACCTTC

J gene: TRBJ2-1
V gene: TRBV10-1
CDR3 length: 12
D gene: .
clone size: few
CDR3 protein: CASSAGDNEQFF
CDR3 DNA: TGCGCCAGCAGTGCGGGGGATAATGAGCAGTTCTTC

J gene: TRBJ2-7
V gene: TRBV5-4
CDR3 length: 15
D gene: TRBD1
clone size: .
CDR3 protein: CASSWPGQGVYEQYF
CDR3 DNA: TGTGCCAGCAGCTGGCCGGGACAGGGAGTCTACGAGCAGTACTTC

J gene: TRBJ2-3
V gene: TRBV25-1
CDR3 length: 15
D gene: .
clone size: .
CDR3 protein: CASSASGASTDTQYF
CDR3 DNA: TGTGCCAGCAGTGCCTCAGGGGCCAGCACAGATACGCAGTATTTT

J gene: TRBJ2-2
V gene: TRBV18
CDR3 length: 17
D gene: TRBD2
clone size: .
CDR3 protein: CASSPGTSGSNTGELFF
CDR3 DNA: TGTGCCAGCTCACCAGGGACTAGCGGGAGCAACACCGGGGAGCTGTTTTTT

J gene: TRBJ2-6
V gene: TRBV7-2
CDR3 length: 14
D gene: .
clone size: .
CDR3 protein: CASSSNSGANVLTF
CDR3 DNA: TGTGCCAGCAGCTCTAACTCTGGGGCCAACGTCCTGACTTTC

J gene: TRBJ2-7
V gene: TRBV15
CDR3 length: 17
D gene: .
clone size: .
CDR3 protein: CATSRDNKRTAIYEQYF
CDR3 DNA: TGTGCCACCAGCAGAGATAATAAGAGGACAGCCATCTACGAGCAGTACTTC

J gene: TRBJ2-6
V gene: TRBV27
CDR3 length: 17
D gene: TRBD1
clone size: .
CDR3 protein: CASSDLPRGSGANVLTF
CDR3 DNA: TGTGCCAGCAGTGACCTCCCCAGGGGGTCTGGGGCCAACGTCCTGACTTTC

J gene: TRBJ2-3
V gene: TRBV10-3
CDR3 length: 14
D gene: .
clone size: .
CDR3 protein: CASRIYRSTDTQYF
CDR3 DNA: TGTGCCAGCAGAATTTACAGAAGCACAGATACGCAGTATTTT

J gene: TRBJ2-7
V gene: TRBV6-6
CDR3 length: 14
D gene: TRBD2
clone size: once
CDR3 protein: CASSYGSGRDEQYF
CDR3 DNA: TGTGCCAGCAGTTACGGTAGCGGGAGAGATGAGCAGTACTTC

J gene: TRBJ2-6
V gene: TRBV29-1
CDR3 length: 15
D gene: TRBD1
clone size: once
CDR3 protein: CSVGTGATGANVLTF
CDR3 DNA: TGCAGCGTTGGGACAGGGGCAACCGGGGCCAACGTCCTGACTTTC

J gene: TRBJ2-3
V gene: TRBV19
CDR3 length: 15
D gene: .
clone size: .
CDR3 protein: CASKEGQLTTDTQYF
CDR3 DNA: TGTGCCAGTAAGGAGGGGCAGCTAACGACAGATACGCAGTATTTT

J gene: TRBJ2-1
V gene: TRBV10-3
CDR3 length: 15
D gene: .
clone size: .
CDR3 protein: CAISESRTGYNEQFF
CDR3 DNA: TGTGCCATCAGTGAGTCAAGGACGGGGTACAATGAGCAGTTCTTC

J gene: TRBJ2-1
V gene: TRBV27
CDR3 length: 16
D gene: TRBD2
clone size: .
CDR3 protein: CASSPDPSGTYNEQFF
CDR3 DNA: TGTGCCAGCAGTCCCGACCCTAGCGGGACCTACAATGAGCAGTTCTTC

J gene: TRBJ1-3
V gene: TRBV19
CDR3 length: 17
D gene: TRBD1
clone size: .
CDR3 protein: CASSFPGQVNSGNTIYF
CDR3 DNA: TGTGCCAGTAGTTTTCCGGGACAGGTAAACTCTGGAAACACCATATATTTT

J gene: TRBJ2-3
V gene: TRBV28
CDR3 length: 16
D gene: TRBD2
clone size: once
CDR3 protein: CASSAGTSGSTDTQYF
CDR3 DNA: TGTGCCAGCAGTGCCGGGACTAGCGGGAGCACAGATACGCAGTATTTT

J gene: TRBJ1-5
V gene: TRBV7-9
CDR3 length: 16
D gene: TRBD1
clone size: .
CDR3 protein: CASSLFGTGGSGPQHF
CDR3 DNA: TGTGCCAGCAGCTTATTTGGGACAGGGGGGAGTGGGCCCCAGCATTTT

J gene: TRBJ1-1
V gene: TRBV7-2
CDR3 length: 14
D gene: .
clone size: .
CDR3 protein: CASSLGGYNTEAFF
CDR3 DNA: TGTGCCAGCAGCTTGGGAGGTTACAACACTGAAGCTTTCTTT

J gene: TRBJ1-2
V gene: TRBV5-4
CDR3 length: 15
D gene: .
clone size: .
CDR3 protein: CASSPEPRASYGYTF
CDR3 DNA: TGTGCCAGCAGCCCCGAGCCGCGGGCATCCTATGGCTACACCTTC

J gene: TRBJ2-3
V gene: TRBV19
CDR3 length: 13
D gene: .
clone size: few
CDR3 protein: CASSIKHRDTQYF
CDR3 DNA: TGTGCCAGTAGTATAAAGCATAGAGATACGCAGTATTTT

J gene: TRBJ2-7
V gene: TRBV7-8
CDR3 length: 13
D gene: .
clone size: .
CDR3 protein: CASSLGTGREQYF
CDR3 DNA: TGTGCCAGCAGCTTAGGTACAGGGCGGGAGCAGTACTTC

J gene: TRBJ2-3
V gene: TRBV5-1
CDR3 length: 20
D gene: TRBD2
clone size: .
CDR3 protein: CASSLTAPHLAGGPVDTQYF
CDR3 DNA: TGCGCCAGCAGCTTGACCGCCCCGCACCTAGCGGGAGGGCCGGTAGATACGCAGTATTTT

J gene: TRBJ1-5
V gene: TRBV6-1
CDR3 length: 14
D gene: .
clone size: once
CDR3 protein: CASSVSNEGQPQHF
CDR3 DNA: TGTGCCAGCAGTGTTAGTAATGAGGGCCAGCCCCAGCATTTT

J gene: TRBJ1-2
V gene: TRBV5-6
CDR3 length: 16
D gene: TRBD1
clone size: .
CDR3 protein: CASSLAGQGASYGYTF
CDR3 DNA: TGTGCCAGCAGCTTGGCCGGACAGGGGGCTTCATATGGCTACACCTTC

J gene: TRBJ2-1
V gene: TRBV11-3
CDR3 length: 15
D gene: TRBD2
clone size: .
CDR3 protein: CASSLGLAGSNEQFF
CDR3 DNA: TGTGCCAGCAGCCTCGGACTAGCGGGCTCGAATGAGCAGTTCTTC

J gene: TRBJ2-2
V gene: TRBV5-1
CDR3 length: 17
D gene: TRBD1
clone size: few
CDR3 protein: CASSSPGQGSNTGELFF
CDR3 DNA: TGCGCCAGCAGCTCACCGGGACAGGGATCAAACACCGGGGAGCTGTTTTTT

J gene: TRBJ1-4
V gene: TRBV4-1
CDR3 length: 17
D gene: TRBD1
clone size: .
CDR3 protein: CASSQDGARGLGEKLFF
CDR3 DNA: TGCGCCAGCAGCCAAGATGGGGCAAGGGGGCTAGGGGAAAAACTGTTTTTT

J gene: TRBJ2-3
V gene: TRBV28
CDR3 length: 13
D gene: .
clone size: .
CDR3 protein: CASKRESTDTQYF
CDR3 DNA: TGTGCCAGCAAACGCGAAAGCACAGATACGCAGTATTTT

J gene: TRBJ1-2
V gene: TRBV10-3
CDR3 length: 14
D gene: TRBD1
clone size: .
CDR3 protein: CATKATGGLGGYTF
CDR3 DNA: TGTGCCACCAAGGCGACAGGGGGGTTAGGTGGCTACACCTTC

J gene: TRBJ2-3
V gene: TRBV5-1
CDR3 length: 13
D gene: .
clone size: .
CDR3 protein: CASSGGSTDTQYF
CDR3 DNA: TGCGCCAGCAGCGGGGGGAGCACAGATACGCAGTATTTT

J gene: TRBJ1-6
V gene: TRBV5-4
CDR3 length: 15
D gene: .
clone size: once
CDR3 protein: CASSPAGDYNSPLHF
CDR3 DNA: TGTGCCAGCAGCCCCGCAGGGGATTATAATTCACCCCTCCACTTT

J gene: TRBJ2-3
V gene: TRBV2
CDR3 length: 14
D gene: TRBD2
clone size: .
CDR3 protein: CASRGGLASDTQYF
CDR3 DNA: TGTGCCAGCAGGGGGGGACTAGCGTCAGATACGCAGTATTTT

J gene: TRBJ2-7
V gene: TRBV19
CDR3 length: 13
D gene: TRBD2
clone size: .
CDR3 protein: CATQASGSWEQYF
CDR3 DNA: TGTGCCACCCAGGCTAGCGGGTCCTGGGAGCAGTACTTC

J gene: TRBJ1-1
V gene: TRBV5-4
CDR3 length: 15
D gene: .
clone size: few
CDR3 protein: CASSSGTSSFMEAFF
CDR3 DNA: TGTGCCAGCAGCTCCGGGACATCCTCTTTCATGGAAGCTTTCTTT

J gene: TRBJ1-1
V gene: TRBV5-5
CDR3 length: 14
D gene: .
clone size: .
CDR3 protein: CASSKREANTEAFF
CDR3 DNA: TGTGCCAGCAGTAAGAGGGAAGCGAACACTGAAGCTTTCTTT

J gene: TRBJ1-6
V gene: TRBV7-9
CDR3 length: 14
D gene: .
clone size: .
CDR3 protein: CASSLVVPNSPLHF
CDR3 DNA: TGTGCCAGCAGCTTGGTAGTCCCCAATTCACCCCTCCACTTT

J gene: TRBJ2-3
V gene: TRBV5-1
CDR3 length: 17
D gene: .
clone size: medium-sized
CDR3 protein: CASSWTPTQGRADTQYF
CDR3 DNA: TGCGCCAGCAGCTGGACGCCAACTCAGGGTCGGGCAGATACGCAGTATTTT

J gene: TRBJ1-3
V gene: TRBV28
CDR3 length: 15
D gene: .
clone size: .
CDR3 protein: CASSTDNRSGNTIYF
CDR3 DNA: TGTGCCAGCAGCACCGACAACCGCTCTGGAAACACCATATATTTT

J gene: TRBJ2-1
V gene: TRBV7-3
CDR3 length: 15
D gene: .
clone size: .
CDR3 protein: CASSDGLGPYNEQFF
CDR3 DNA: TGTGCCAGCAGTGATGGGCTGGGTCCCTACAATGAGCAGTTCTTC

J gene: TRBJ1-1
V gene: TRBV18
CDR3 length: 16
D gene: .
clone size: few
CDR3 protein: CASSGLPNHPGTEAFF
CDR3 DNA: TGTGCCAGCTCAGGACTACCTAACCATCCGGGCACTGAAGCTTTCTTT

J gene: TRBJ2-3
V gene: TRBV14
CDR3 length: 14
D gene: .
clone size: .
CDR3 protein: CASSQARVGDTQYF
CDR3 DNA: TGTGCCAGCAGCCAAGCGAGGGTTGGGGATACGCAGTATTTT

J gene: TRBJ2-6
V gene: TRBV5-6
CDR3 length: 11
D gene: .
clone size: .
CDR3 protein: CASSNPHVLTF
CDR3 DNA: TGTGCCAGCAGCAATCCTCACGTCCTGACTTTC

J gene: TRBJ2-3
V gene: TRBV7-8
CDR3 length: 17
D gene: TRBD2
clone size: .
CDR3 protein: CASSLGLAGGGTDTQYF
CDR3 DNA: TGTGCCAGCAGCTTGGGCCTAGCGGGGGGGGGCACAGATACGCAGTATTTT

J gene: TRBJ2-1
V gene: TRBV18
CDR3 length: 17
D gene: .
clone size: .
CDR3 protein: CASSPVLATGRTNEQFF
CDR3 DNA: TGTGCCAGCTCACCAGTTTTGGCAACAGGACGCACCAATGAGCAGTTCTTC

J gene: TRBJ1-4
V gene: TRBV27
CDR3 length: 12
D gene: .
clone size: few
CDR3 protein: CASSQGIGKLFF
CDR3 DNA: TGTGCCAGCAGCCAGGGTATCGGAAAACTGTTTTTT